The clone carrying this TCR beta chain was observed at least ten times. Its target is unknown. These data are taken from a study of regulatory T cells in long-lasting Graves disease. Study-level background: The term persistent Graves' disease signified upward of 5 years on antithyroid drugs with positive TSH receptor antibodies. Study-level points and caveats: Small numbers of samples may have cut accuracy. Persistent disease showed a preference for TRBV28, TRBJ1-2 and TRBJ2-5.

Researchers made TCR beta libraries by using iRepertoire HTBI primers and running Arm-PCR on CDR3 regions. Original processing notes: Sample data revealed under 75 TRBV and under 15 TRBJ segments. TCRdb redid the calling of the multiplex PCR reads with MiXCR, one entry per CDR3 protein. The V and J calls were determined by TCRdb, not by the authors. Of almost 350,000 distinct CDR3 sequences listed, roughly a fifth were seen once; the top ten hold roughly 27%. The CDR3 totals 15 residues. V shed 0 bases and J shed 1 base, with 9 bases lying between them. CDR1 and CDR2 from the germline V gene are ENHRY and SYGVKD. The time point: persistent/refractory GD, antithyroid drugs over 5 years with positive TRAb. PBMCs provided the RNA from which the TCR library was made.

The source is a female donor with Graves disease. This chain joins TRBV10-3 and TRBJ1-2; D gene ambiguous. The sample here was peripheral blood mononuclear cells (PBMCs), taken when the disease was refractory, from a patient treated with antithyroid drugs. CDR3 sequence: CAISESARDNYGYTF. For the CDR3, the DNA is TGTGCCATCAGTGAGTCAGCAAGGGATAACTATGGCTACACCTTC.